Detailed here is one T cell receptor beta chain. This sample was included in a study of blood T cell repertoires in COVID-19. The assay was immunoSEQ multiplex PCR, and TCRdb's table has in-frame clones only and misses some. The sample has approximately 55,000 clones; about nine tenths are singletons. The origin of this receptor is a man aged 45 to 65 with active COVID-19. The sample comprised peripheral blood.

DNA of the CDR3: TGTGCCAGCAGCTTAGGGGAGGGTAATAATTCACCCCTCCACTTT. Translating it yields CASSLGEGNNSPLHF. The V gene is TRBV7-9, the J gene TRBJ1-6, with no clear D. Germline V gives CDR1 SEHNR, CDR2 FQNEAQ (reference sequence). The ends were cut back, 1 base at V and 5 bases at J, with 9 bases in the middle. The CDR3 has 15 amino acids.